Listed here are 13 T cell receptor beta chains from one sample, sequenced in a study of cytomegalovirus exposure and HLA in healthy donors. TCRdb's table, derived via immunoSEQ multiplex PCR, lists solely in-frame clones and lacks some. The sample carries approximately 110,000 clones, around 94% recorded once. The specimen was PBMCs. These receptors came from a woman aged 18-35 years in good health and CMV-seronegative.

In DNA, the CDR3 is TGTGCCAGCAGCTTGGGGACAGGGGGTGGCTACACCTTC. It encodes CASSLGTGGGYTF. The V gene is TRBV7-9, the J gene TRBJ1-2; 11 bases match TRBD1. With 3 bases clipped from V and 7 bases from J, the junction kept 1 base outside the gene matches. The CDR3 runs to 13 residues. The V gene's germline CDR1 is SEHNR and CDR2 FQNEAQ (reference sequence).

The chain combines TRBV27 with TRBJ2-7; 7 bases map to TRBD2. V lost 2 bases to trimming and J lost 2 bases; unmatched junction nucleotides: 6. The CDR3 contains 15 residues. Germline CDR1 MNHEY, CDR2 SMNVEV (reference sequence). CDR3 amino acids: CASSLKAGAPYEQYF. The CDR3 DNA follows: TGTGCCAGCAGTTTAAAGGCGGGAGCACCCTACGAGCAGTACTTC.

V gene TRBV19 combines with J gene TRBJ2-7; 10 bases are a match to TRBD1. Trimming removed 7 bases from V and 4 bases from J; junction bases left unmatched: 7. Germline CDR1 and CDR2: LNHDA and SQIVND (reference sequence). CDR3 length equals 14 residues. The CDR3 nucleotides are TGTGCCAGTAAGACGGGACAGGGGAATTACGAGCAGTACTTC. Translating gives CASKTGQGNYEQYF.

This clone appeared a few times. This rearrangement joins TRBV11-1 to TRBJ2-4; 10 bases match TRBD2. The junction had 9 bases not matched to a gene; V was cut back by 5 bases and J by 5 bases. CDR3 size: 16 residues. Germline CDR1 reads SGHAT; CDR2 reads FQDESV (reference sequence). The CDR3 sequence is CASSPRTSGNENIQYF. In DNA form, the CDR3 reads TGTGCCAGCAGCCCCCGGACTAGCGGCAATGAAAACATTCAGTACTTC.

The V call is TRBV19, the J call TRBJ2-1; possibly TRBD2 for D (5 bases). Germline lookup yields CDR1 LNHDA and CDR2 SQIVND (reference sequence). This CDR3 region has 13 residues. Between the trimmed V and J ends, which lost 8 bases and 1 base, there was a span of 9 bases. The CDR3 region is CASQSGSYNEQFF. CDR3 DNA: TGTGCCAGTCAAAGCGGTTCCTACAATGAGCAGTTCTTC. The variable domain in full, with the rest retrieved from reference TRBV19 and TRBJ2-1, is DGGITQSPKYLFRKEGQNVTLSCEQNLNHDAMYWYRQDPGQGLRLIYYSQIVNDFQKGDIAEGYSVSREKKESFPLTVTSAQKNPTAFYLCASQSGSYNEQFFGPGTRLTVL.

The gene calls are TRBV30 and TRBJ2-5; TRBD1 is a possible D gene (5 bases). Trimming took 1 base from V and 3 from J, leaving 15 bases between them. Germline V gene lookup returns CDR1 GTSNPN and CDR2 SVGIG (reference sequence). CDR3 size: 15 residues. CDR3 coding DNA: TGTGCCTGGAGTGACCTAGGGGCCGAGAAAGAGACCCAGTACTTC. This sequence encodes CAWSDLGAEKETQYF. The full variable domain, in which reference TRBV30 and TRBJ2-5 provide the parts outside the CDR3, is SQTIHQWPATLVQPVGSPLSLECTVEGTSNPNLYWYRQAAGRGLQLLFYSVGIGQISSEVPQNLSASRPQDRQFILSSKKLLLSDSGFYLCAWSDLGAEKETQYFGPGTRLLVL.

The chain employs TRBV10-2 and TRBJ1-3; D is unresolved. From germline, CDR1 is WSHSY and CDR2 SAAADI. With 1 base removed from V and 0 bases from J, the gap between germline ends came to 10 bases. The CDR3 has 16 residues. The CDR3 protein is CASSEFGGVSGNTIYF. CDR3 DNA sequence: TGCGCCAGCAGTGAGTTCGGCGGAGTCTCTGGAAACACCATATATTTT.

The rearrangement joins TRBV7-9 to TRBJ1-1, with TRBD1 identical over 7 bases. The CDR3 totals 14 residues. The V gene end was trimmed by 3 bases and the J gene end by 5 bases; junction bases not matched to a gene: 6. Germline V lookup: CDR1 SEHNR, CDR2 FQNEAQ (reference sequence). The DNA of the CDR3 is TGTGCCAGCAGCTTCCGGGACAGAGGGACTGAAGCTTTCTTT. This translates into CASSFRDRGTEAFF.

This clone was seen once. V and J are TRBV6-5 and TRBJ1-1; D not certain. Looked up from germline, CDR1 is MNHEY and CDR2 is SVGAGI. The CDR3 consists of 13 residues. V lost 7 bases and J 1 base, leaving 10 bases between the germline ends. The CDR3 protein is CASNRLQNTEAFF. The CDR3 DNA reads TGTGCCAGCAATAGACTCCAGAACACTGAAGCTTTCTTT.

V and J are TRBV11-2 and TRBJ1-2; D is ambiguous. From germline, CDR1 is SGHAT and CDR2 FQNNGV. This CDR3 region has 15 residues. Trimming cost V 5 bases and J 3 bases, with 16 bases left between them. In nucleotides, the CDR3 is TGTGCCAGCAGCCCCGGTGGCGGGAACTACTATGGCTACACCTTC. Its protein product is CASSPGGGNYYGYTF.

The CDR3 here is CASSQESTHGLTQYF. DNA of the CDR3: TGCGCCAGCAGCCAAGAGTCCACACATGGACTTACGCAGTATTTT. The gene calls are TRBV4-1 and TRBJ2-3; tentatively, D is TRBD2 (5 bases). Germline-derived CDR1 and CDR2 are MGHRA and YSYEKL. With 0 bases removed from V and 8 bases from J, the gap between germline ends came to 15 bases. The CDR3 has 15 residues.

V gene TRBV9 combines with J gene TRBJ2-7; TRBD2 matches at 7 bases. With V trimmed by 1 base and J by 0 bases, 1 base remained unmatched. The length of the CDR3 is 14 residues. CDR1 and CDR2 from the germline V gene are SGDLS and YYNGEE. DNA for the CDR3: TGTGCCAGCAGCGTAAGGGACTACTCCTACGAGCAGTACTTC. Its protein product is CASSVRDYSYEQYF.

The chain's CDR3 is CASLGLAGNTGELFF. In nucleotides, the CDR3 is TGTGCCAGCCTGGGACTAGCGGGAAACACCGGGGAGCTGTTTTTT. V and J are TRBV19 and TRBJ2-2; 13 bases align to TRBD2. Per germline, CDR1 LNHDA and CDR2 SQIVND (reference sequence). The CDR3 is made up of 15 amino acids. Unmatched junction bases numbered 3, after V lost 9 bases and J lost 2 bases.